The sequence of this TCR beta chain was determined in a study of cytomegalovirus exposure and HLA in healthy donors. Study findings and constraints: The investigators catalogued about 170 TCR beta chains as cytomegalovirus-associated. Sequencing artifact likely explains a cluster of highly shared sequence variants. Rarity marked most TCR sequences, yet some public TCRs occurred in many donors.

Points on this clone: Its antigen is not identified.

The PCR contained 60 Vbeta and 13 Jbeta primers. In the authors' methods: In a later analysis, some 80 million unique TCR beta chains included roughly 11 million shared by two or more donors. The protocol was immunoSEQ multiplex PCR, while the TCRdb copy is restricted to in-frame clones and leaves out a portion. V and J calls and clone size follow that table, whereas D and trimming were derived from the DNA. The sample yields 210,000 or so clones, about three quarters seen once. Germline V gene data show CDR1 as SGHTA and CDR2 as FQGNSA. Trimming stripped 3 bases from V and 2 bases from J, with 10 bases between. The CDR3 sequence is 14 residues long.

Material: PBMCs. The rearrangement links TRBV7-2 to TRBJ1-2; tentatively, D is TRBD1 (6 bases). This clonotype was sampled from a woman in her twenties or thirties in good health and CMV-seropositive. The CDR3 DNA reads TGTGCCAGCAGCTTGCAGGGGTCCAACTATGGCTACACCTTC. Translated: CASSLQGSNYGYTF. Using reference TRBV7-2 and TRBJ1-2 for the parts outside the CDR3, the full variable domain is GAGVSQSPSNKVTEKGKDVELRCDPISGHTALYWYRQSLGQGLEFLIYFQGNSAPDKSGLPSDRFSAERTGGSVSTLTIQRTQQEDSAVYLCASSLQGSNYGYTFGSGTRLTVV.